The sequence of this T cell receptor (beta chain) was determined in a study of post-analysis software for immune sequencing data. Study results and caveats: Significantly decreased normalized Chao1 diversity was recorded for multiple sclerosis patients relative to controls. Samples prepared in the same batch strongly co-clustered by F measure. About five TRBV segments (TRBV5-6, TRBV5-1 and TRBV20-1 among them) occurred more frequently in patients than in controls.

Researchers reported that TCR beta cDNA libraries carried unique molecular identifiers. Input of about 0.9 to 10 million T cells yielded around 500,000 cDNA molecules. TCRdb recomputed calls from the PCR reads with MiXCR, one row per CDR3 protein. The table includes some 890,000 distinct CDR3 sequences, 53% detected once. The V gene's germline CDR1 is SQVTM and CDR2 ANQGSEA. V dropped 1 base and J dropped 6; count of bases not matched to a gene: 16. The CDR3 runs 17 residues. This clonotype was recorded a few times. The antigen is undetermined. The sequenced material came from blood. This sequence originates from a girl aged 5 to 17 with multiple sclerosis. V is TRBV29-1 and J is TRBJ2-7, with 9 positions matching TRBD2. The CDR3 spells CSVEVIWRAGGAGEQYF. CDR3 sequence (DNA): TGCAGCGTTGAAGTAATATGGAGAGCGGGAGGTGCTGGCGAGCAGTACTTC.